This T cell receptor (beta chain) was obtained from a study of control samples from healthy donors and cancer patients. The CDR3 is 17 amino acids. V dropped 2 bases and J dropped 2; count of bases not matched to a gene: 9. Germline assignment: CDR1 SGDLS and CDR2 YYNGEE. The assay was immunoSEQ multiplex PCR, and TCRdb's table has in-frame clones only and misses some. The profile shows about 180,000 clones, over 85% of them singletons. The sequence derives from a man younger than 40 in good health. V and J are TRBV9 and TRBJ2-3, with 9 bases that match TRBD2. Material for sequencing was blood. DNA of the CDR3: TGTGCCAGCAGCGTCTCCCGGGCTAGCGGGGACACAGATACGCAGTATTTT. Its protein product is CASSVSRASGDTDTQYF.